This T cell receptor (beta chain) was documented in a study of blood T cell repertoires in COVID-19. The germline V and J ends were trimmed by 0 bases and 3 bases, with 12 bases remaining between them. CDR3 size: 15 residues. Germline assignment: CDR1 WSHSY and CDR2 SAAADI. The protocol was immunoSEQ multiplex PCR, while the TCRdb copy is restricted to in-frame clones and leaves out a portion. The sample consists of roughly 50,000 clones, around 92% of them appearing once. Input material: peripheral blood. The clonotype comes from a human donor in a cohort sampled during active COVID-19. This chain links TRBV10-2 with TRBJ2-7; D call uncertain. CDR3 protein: CASSESRHPNYEQYF. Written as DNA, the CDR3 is TGCGCCAGCAGTGAGTCGAGGCACCCGAACTACGAGCAGTACTTC.